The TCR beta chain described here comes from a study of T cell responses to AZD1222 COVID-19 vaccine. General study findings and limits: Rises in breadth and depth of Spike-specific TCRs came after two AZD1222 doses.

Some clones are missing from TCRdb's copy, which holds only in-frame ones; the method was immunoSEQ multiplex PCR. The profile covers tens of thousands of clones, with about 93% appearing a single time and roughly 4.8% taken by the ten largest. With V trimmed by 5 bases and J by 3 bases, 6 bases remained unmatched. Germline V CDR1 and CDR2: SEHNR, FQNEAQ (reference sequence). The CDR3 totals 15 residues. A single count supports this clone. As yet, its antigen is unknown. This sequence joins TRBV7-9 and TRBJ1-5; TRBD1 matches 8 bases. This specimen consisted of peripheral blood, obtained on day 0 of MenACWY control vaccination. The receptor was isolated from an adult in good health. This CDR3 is CASSPGQGYNQPQHF. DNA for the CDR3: TGTGCCAGCAGCCCAGGACAGGGCTACAATCAGCCCCAGCATTTT.